This T cell receptor beta chain was captured in a study of CD8 T cells in ankylosing spondylitis (TCRdb year 2017). Looking at the study overall: The study set out to find disease-linked TCR variants by profiling T cell receptor beta repertoires in ankylosing spondylitis patients and healthy donors. The full study cohort was made up of roughly 25 ankylosing spondylitis patients and 95 to 130 healthy donors. Peripheral blood samples were taken, and synovial fluid was additionally collected from ankylosing spondylitis patients. What the authors observed across the whole study: Some motif variants had previously been reported in the synovial fluid and blood of reactive arthritis patients, which suggests shared mechanisms of disease initiation. According to the report, matched synovial fluid samples from ankylosing spondylitis patients were significantly enriched for the disease-linked clones. In peripheral blood, the disease-linked clones were found at relatively low frequencies and had a CD8+ phenotype. A TCR beta motif made up of several highly homologous amino acid variants appeared to be characteristic of blood from ankylosing spondylitis patients.

TCRdb shows the sequencer as Illumina HiSeq 2500. TCR beta libraries were prepared by quantitative 5'-RACE with molecular barcodes. Per the source publication's procedure: To identify disease-linked TCR variants, a new computational method was used, one built on a probabilistic model of VDJ rearrangement. TCRdb cleaned the public reads at Q25 with fastp, built clones with MiXCR and kept in-frame beta chains. Identical CDR3 protein sequences are pooled into one entry, listed with their most common genes and DNA. The authors' filters were not applied to this entry. The sample includes around 340,000 distinct CDR3 sequences, with approximately 14% observed a single time. Jointly, the top ten make up approximately 0.99% of the sample. A word on this clonotype: Its antigen specificity is not known. Base-call qualities are not available, and no considerably larger clone is one nucleotide away.

Relative to germline, V is 4 bases shorter and J is 6 bases shorter, with 10 bases between their ends. Per the germline V gene, ENHRY is the CDR1 and SYGVKD is the CDR2. The CDR3 starts with the cysteine, ends with the phenylalanine, and has 12 residues. The kept DNA is CDR3 alone, 36 bases in frame from the first base. The V gene is TRBV10-3 and the J gene is TRBJ2-7; too little of a D gene remains to name it. The TCR comes from a male donor with ankylosing spondylitis or in good health (not recorded which). Sequencing was performed on blood, either unsorted or a sorted T cell fraction (not recorded which). The bases read TGTGCCATCAGTGGCGAGCCCCCCGAGCAGTACTTC. Translated, it gives CAISGEPPEQYF.